These 8 T cell receptor beta chains originate from one sample sequenced in a study of control samples from healthy donors and cancer patients. Assay used: immunoSEQ multiplex PCR; TCRdb lists only in-frame clones, some missing. The data hold around 96,000 clones, with over 85% observed a single time. Sequenced sample: blood. These receptors all come from a man in his late teens or twenties in good health.

V is TRBV18 and J is TRBJ2-4; tentatively, D is TRBD2 (6 bases). The length of the CDR3 is 17 residues. Trimming took 4 bases from V and 0 from J, leaving 16 bases between them. The germline V gene has CDR1 KGHSH and CDR2 LQKENI. The CDR3: CASSRLWGDGAKNIQYF. Written as DNA, the CDR3 is TGTGCCAGCTCACGACTTTGGGGGGATGGAGCCAAAAACATTCAGTACTTC.

The CDR3 coding sequence is TGTGCCAGCAGCCACAGGGGGCGCACTGAAGCTTTCTTT. Translated: CASSHRGRTEAFF. V usage is TRBV28 and J usage is TRBJ1-1; the match to TRBD1 covers 9 bases. V lost 6 bases and J lost 4; bases outside the gene matches: 3. The CDR3 runs 13 residues. Germline V gives CDR1 MDHEN, CDR2 SYDVKM. The variable domain in full, completed from reference TRBV28 and TRBJ1-1, reads DVKVTQSSRYLVKRTGEKVFLECVQDMDHENMFWYRQDPGLGLRLIYFSYDVKMKEKGDIPEGYSVSREKKERFSLILESASTNQTSMYLCASSHRGRTEAFFGQGTRLTVV.

V is TRBV14 and J is TRBJ2-7; D not certain. This CDR3 contains 13 residues. V was trimmed by 4 bases and J by 0 bases, leaving 7 bases between them. Germline V lookup: CDR1 SGHDN, CDR2 FVKESK. The CDR3 sequence: CASSPQASYEQYF. The CDR3 DNA reads as TGTGCCAGCAGCCCCCAGGCCTCCTACGAGCAGTACTTC.

In this sample, this clone turned up a few times. The rearrangement uses TRBV4-1 and TRBJ2-1, with a possible D match to TRBD2 (5 bases). V was shortened by 0 bases and J by 7 bases, with 16 bases between the two germline ends. The germline V gene encodes CDR1 MGHRA and CDR2 YSYEKL. The CDR3 contains 16 residues. The CDR3 coding sequence is TGCGCCAGCAGCCAAGATGAGGGCCTCGGATCGAATGAGCAGTTCTTC. This encodes CASSQDEGLGSNEQFF.

This clone was counted a few times. V and J are TRBV19 and TRBJ1-5; no firm D call. CDR1 and CDR2 (germline): LNHDA, SQIVND (reference sequence). Trimming stripped 3 bases from V and 6 bases from J, with 9 bases between. This CDR3 region has 13 residues. The CDR3, as DNA: TGTGCCAGTAGTATTGGAGGGCCTCAGCCCCAGCATTTT. It specifies CASSIGGPQPQHF.

The chain uses TRBV5-4 and TRBJ1-6, with TRBD1 matching 9 bases. The CDR3 sequence is 16 residues long. Germline values: CDR1 SGHNT, CDR2 YYREEE (reference sequence). The V segment lost 6 bases and the J segment 6 bases; nucleotides outside the gene matches: 10. CDR3 residues: CASNSLPGQGNSPLHF. CDR3 in DNA: TGTGCCAGCAACTCTCTCCCGGGACAGGGTAATTCACCCCTCCACTTT.

The V call is TRBV4-2, the J call TRBJ1-4; D gene ambiguous. Germline V gene sequence: CDR1 LGHNA, CDR2 YNFKEQ. V was pared by 2 bases and J by 6 bases, with 13 bases between. This CDR3 contains 15 residues. CDR3 sequence: CASSQPGPLDEKLFF. The CDR3 DNA reads TGTGCCAGCAGCCAACCCGGCCCCCTGGATGAAAAACTGTTTTTT.

The chain employs TRBV11-1 and TRBJ2-2; D is tentatively TRBD1 or TRBD2 (6 bases each). Trimming stripped 5 bases from V and 4 bases from J, with 11 bases between. The CDR3 has 14 residues. CDR1 and CDR2 (germline): SGHAT, FQDESV (reference sequence). The CDR3 DNA is TGTGCCAGCAGCCCAGGAGGGGGCACCGGGGAGCTGTTTTTT. Translating it yields CASSPGGGTGELFF.